Below, 28 T cell receptor beta chains from the same sample are listed, as sequenced in a study of CD8 T cells in Susac syndrome. It was with random hexamers that roughly 0.45 to 1 ug RNA was reverse transcribed. MiXCR, applied by TCRdb to the immunoSEQ multiplex PCR reads, yields one record per CDR3 protein. The sample contains fewer than 350,000 distinct CDR3 sequences, about 90% of which appear only once. The source material was CD4+ T cells from PBMCs. The receptors stem from a human donor with multiple sclerosis.

The V and J genes are TRBV18 and TRBJ1-1; no definite D call. The CDR3 has 14 amino acids. The germline V and J ends were trimmed by 2 bases and 2 bases, with 9 bases remaining between them. Germline lookup yields CDR1 KGHSH and CDR2 LQKENI. The CDR3 region is CASSPSQLNTEAFF. The CDR3 region has the DNA TGTGCCAGCTCACCAAGTCAGCTAAACACTGAAGCTTTCTTT.

V is TRBV18 and J is TRBJ2-1, with TRBD2 matching 15 bases. Per germline, CDR1 KGHSH and CDR2 LQKENI. V trimming: 6 bases; J trimming: 8 bases; junction bases outside the gene matches: 8. This CDR3 contains 16 residues. In nucleotides, the CDR3 is TGTGCCAGCTCCCTACCGGGACTAGCGGGAGGTGATGAGCAGTTCTTC. It translates to CASSLPGLAGGDEQFF.

The chain couples TRBV4-3 to TRBJ1-2, with unresolved D. The germline CDR1 and CDR2 sequences are LGHNA and YSLEER. Trimming shortened V by 5 bases and J by 2 bases, and 9 bases separated the two germline ends. This CDR3 spans 13 amino acids. The DNA of the CDR3 is TGCGCCAGCAGCTCCACGCCCAACTATGGCTACACCTTC. Amino acids: CASSSTPNYGYTF.

The V call is TRBV6-4, the J call TRBJ1-1, with D unresolved. The V and J ends lost 4 bases and 0 bases respectively, with 12 bases between them. CDR3 length: 15 residues. Germline CDR1 and CDR2: MRHNA and SNTAGT. This CDR3 reads CASSVEAGLNTEAFF. The CDR3 nucleotides read TGTGCCAGCAGTGTGGAGGCTGGGCTGAACACTGAAGCTTTCTTT.

V gene TRBV19 combines with J gene TRBJ2-7; a possible D gene is TRBD1 (6 bases). Germline V gene sequence: CDR1 LNHDA, CDR2 SQIVND (reference sequence). The CDR3 has 14 residues. Trimming pared 4 bases from V and 2 bases from J, leaving 12 bases between. The CDR3 DNA sequence: TGTGCCAGTAGTAGATCAGGGGACACCTACGAGCAGTACTTC. Protein product: CASSRSGDTYEQYF. Full variable domain (missing parts from reference TRBV19 and TRBJ2-7): DGGITQSPKYLFRKEGQNVTLSCEQNLNHDAMYWYRQDPGQGLRLIYYSQIVNDFQKGDIAEGYSVSREKKESFPLTVTSAQKNPTAFYLCASSRSGDTYEQYFGPGTRLTVT.

The genes are TRBV6-1 and TRBJ1-1; D is possibly TRBD1 (6 bases). V dropped 6 bases and J dropped 4 bases, with 15 bases sitting between them. CDR1 and CDR2 from the germline V gene are MNHNS and SASEGT. The CDR3 totals 14 residues. The chain's CDR3 is CASSLSQGSTEAFF. In nucleotides, the CDR3 is TGTGCCAGCAGCCTTTCACAGGGAAGCACTGAAGCTTTCTTT.

This chain uses TRBV15 with TRBJ2-3, with 9 bases fitting TRBD2. The ends lost 0 bases at V and 5 bases at J; junction bases unmatched: 3. The V gene's germline CDR1 is LNHNV and CDR2 YYDKDF (reference sequence). The CDR3 is made up of 15 amino acids. As DNA, the CDR3 is TGTGCCACCAGCAGAGACAGGACTAGCGAAGATACGCAGTATTTT. Translating it yields CATSRDRTSEDTQYF.

V usage is TRBV7-8 and J usage is TRBJ1-2; D call uncertain. Germline V gene data show CDR1 as SGHVS and CDR2 as FQNEAQ. Trimming pared 4 bases from V and 5 bases from J, leaving 8 bases between. The CDR3 sequence is 12 residues long. The DNA for the CDR3 is TGTGCCAGCAGCTCAATTCCTTATGGCTACACCTTC. Encoded protein: CASSSIPYGYTF.

The V gene is TRBV6-2 or TRBV6-3, the J gene TRBJ2-3; 12 bases match TRBD1. CDR3 size: 17 residues. CDR1 is MNHEY and CDR2 is SVGEGT in the germline V gene. Trimming cost V 5 bases and J 9 bases; bases outside gene matches: 15. This chain's CDR3 is CASSPTHLGQGAGTQYF. The DNA of the CDR3 is TGTGCCAGCAGTCCGACGCACTTGGGACAGGGGGCAGGCACGCAGTATTTT.

V usage is TRBV6-5 and J usage is TRBJ1-1, with 10 bases matching TRBD1. Germline CDR1 reads MNHEY; CDR2 reads SVGAGI. The ends lost 2 bases at V and 4 bases at J; junction bases unmatched: 10. The length of the CDR3 is 17 residues. The CDR3 region is CASSYQSLGQGGTEAFF. The CDR3 nucleotides are TGTGCCAGCAGTTACCAGTCCTTAGGACAGGGGGGCACTGAAGCTTTCTTT.

The chain has TRBV4-3 and TRBJ1-1; the D is unclear. The ends were cut back, 1 base at V and 0 bases at J, with 9 bases in the middle. The CDR3 has 15 amino acids. Germline loops: CDR1 LGHNA, CDR2 YSLEER. CDR3 nucleotide sequence: TGCGCCAGCAGCCAAGTGAGTACCATGAACACTGAAGCTTTCTTT. Translation gives CASSQVSTMNTEAFF.

The gene calls are TRBV30 and TRBJ2-1; D call uncertain. Germline-derived CDR1 and CDR2 are GTSNPN and SVGIG (reference sequence). This CDR3 spans 11 amino acids. The V end was cut by 0 bases, the J end by 10 bases, with 7 bases between. For the CDR3, the DNA is TGTGCCTGGAGTGTACGGGTAGAGCAGTTCTTC. It specifies CAWSVRVEQFF.

The V and J genes are TRBV7-8 and TRBJ2-7; D unresolved. Trimming took 6 bases from V and 2 from J, leaving 14 bases between them. Germline values: CDR1 SGHVS, CDR2 FQNEAQ. The CDR3 totals 14 residues. CDR3 sequence: CASRSIARPYEQYF. The DNA for the CDR3 is TGTGCCAGCAGGTCTATTGCCAGACCCTACGAGCAGTACTTC.

V is TRBV18 and J is TRBJ1-6; tentatively, D is TRBD1 (5 bases). The CDR3 is 16 amino acids. Germline-derived CDR1 and CDR2 are KGHSH and LQKENI. Trimming stripped 3 bases from V and 9 bases from J, with 18 bases between. CDR3: CASSPLPGRMGSPLHF. The CDR3, as DNA: TGTGCCAGCTCACCTCTTCCGGGACGTATGGGTTCACCCCTCCACTTT.

The chain joins TRBV29-1 to TRBJ2-6, with D maybe TRBD2 (6 bases). Per the germline V gene, CDR1 is SQVTM and CDR2 is ANQGSEA. V lost 7 bases and J lost 3, with 13 bases in between. The CDR3 length is 14 residues. The CDR3 coding sequence is TGCAGCGCCGGGACCGGGGGTGGGGCCAACGTCCTGACTTTC. It specifies CSAGTGGGANVLTF.

The chain links TRBV29-1 to TRBJ2-7; D may be TRBD1 (7 bases). The length of the CDR3 is 16 residues. The V gene's germline CDR1 is SQVTM and CDR2 ANQGSEA. Trimming stripped 2 bases from V and 4 bases from J, with 21 bases between. CDR3 coding DNA: TGCAGCGTTGAATTAACGCGACAGGGAAGCGGGTACGAGCAGTACTTC. Translation gives CSVELTRQGSGYEQYF.

The rearrangement joins TRBV6-2 or TRBV6-3 to TRBJ2-7; TRBD2 agrees at 9 bases. The CDR3 consists of 15 residues. CDR1 is MNHEY, CDR2 SVGEGT, per germline. Trimming removed 6 bases from V and 0 bases from J; junction bases left unmatched: 6. This CDR3 is CASRRTSVSSYEQYF. The CDR3 DNA sequence: TGTGCCAGCAGACGGACTAGCGTAAGCTCCTACGAGCAGTACTTC.

This clonotype showed up just a few times. This sequence joins TRBV2 and TRBJ2-7; D not certain. Germline V gene data show CDR1 as SNHLY and CDR2 as FYNNEI. The V gene lost 8 bases and the J gene lost 7 bases, with 6 bases spanning the gap. The CDR3 length is 9 residues. CDR3 loop: CASGWEQYF. The DNA of the CDR3 is TGTGCCAGCGGATGGGAGCAGTACTTC.

This clonotype was observed a few times. The chain joins TRBV19 to TRBJ1-4; weak D call: TRBD1 (5 bases). The V and J ends lost 4 bases and 7 bases respectively, with 13 bases between them. CDR3 size: 14 residues. Germline CDR1 reads LNHDA; CDR2 reads SQIVND (reference sequence). The CDR3 sequence is CASSSGQGSEKLFF. CDR3 DNA sequence: TGTGCCAGTAGTAGCGGGCAGGGTAGTGAAAAACTGTTTTTT.

This clonotype was picked up one time. This chain links TRBV12-3 or TRBV12-4 with TRBJ2-2; 8 bases agree with TRBD2. The CDR3 consists of 14 residues. With V trimmed by 7 bases and J by 4 bases, 5 bases remained unmatched. In nucleotides, the CDR3 is TGTGCCAGCACCCGCGGGGGGCGCACCGGGGAGCTGTTTTTT. Its protein product is CASTRGGRTGELFF.

This chain joins TRBV7-2 and TRBJ1-1; 10 positions match TRBD1. The CDR3 runs to 14 residues. Germline CDR1 and CDR2: SGHTA and FQGNSA. J gave up 4 bases and V 5 bases, and 4 bases lay outside the gene matches. The CDR3 loop is CASSPGTGVTEAFF. CDR3 bases: TGTGCCAGCAGCCCCGGGACAGGGGTCACTGAAGCTTTCTTT.

This chain uses TRBV4-1 with TRBJ1-1; 7 bases are a match to TRBD1. V shed 1 base and J 2 bases; nucleotides not matched to a gene: 4. CDR1 is MGHRA, CDR2 YSYEKL, per germline. The CDR3 is made up of 15 amino acids. CDR3 DNA sequence: TGCGCCAGCAGCCAAGGTCGGACAGGTAACACTGAAGCTTTCTTT. It specifies CASSQGRTGNTEAFF.

The chain has TRBV10-3 and TRBJ2-3; D remains ambiguous. The CDR3 loop spans 14 amino acids. V dropped 4 bases and J dropped 2 bases, with 10 bases sitting between them. CDR1 and CDR2 (germline): ENHRY, SYGVKD. The CDR3 sequence: CAISGSTSTDTQYF. The CDR3 DNA follows: TGTGCCATCAGTGGTTCGACCTCCACAGATACGCAGTATTTT.

V is TRBV29-1 and J is TRBJ1-1; TRBD1 matches 7 bases. V shed 7 bases and J 3 bases; nucleotides not matched to a gene: 8. CDR3 size: 13 residues. In germline, CDR1 is SQVTM, CDR2 ANQGSEA. The DNA for the CDR3 is TGCAGCGCCCCGGCTCAGGGGGACACTGAAGCTTTCTTT. This translates into CSAPAQGDTEAFF.

V gene TRBV7-3 combines with J gene TRBJ2-2; a weak D match, TRBD1 (6 bases). CDR3 length: 20 residues. V was clipped by 2 bases and J by 2 bases, with 24 bases between them. Germline CDR1 and CDR2: SGHTA and FQGTGA. CDR3 residues: CASSLWLGQTRQKNTGELFF. The CDR3 coding sequence is TGTGCCAGCAGCTTATGGCTGGGACAAACGAGGCAAAAAAACACCGGGGAGCTGTTTTTT.

The CDR3 sequence is CASSWAGTPNTGELFF. The CDR3 DNA is TGTGCCAGCAGCTGGGCCGGGACTCCGAACACCGGGGAGCTGTTTTTT. The J gene is TRBJ2-2, the V gene TRBV12-3 or TRBV12-4; tentatively, D is TRBD2 (6 bases). The length of the CDR3 is 16 residues. Trimming removed 6 bases at V and 0 bases at J, with 14 bases between.

The J gene is TRBJ2-3, the V gene TRBV6-6; D may match TRBD1 or TRBD2 (6 bases each). The CDR3 totals 13 residues. Germline CDR1 MNHNY, CDR2 SVGAGI (reference sequence). V was pared by 10 bases and J by 2 bases, with 13 bases between. CDR3 in DNA: TGTGCCATCAGGAGGGGGATCACAGATACGCAGTATTTT. This sequence encodes CAIRRGITDTQYF.

The chain joins TRBV12-5 to TRBJ2-1, with D perhaps TRBD1 or TRBD2 (5 bases each). The germline gives CDR1 LGHNT, CDR2 FRNRAP. V gave up 7 bases and J gave up 9 bases, with 16 bases separating them. The CDR3 has 13 residues. CDR3 bases: TGTGCTAGTGCCTCCGGGACGCGTACTGAGCAGTTCTTC. This gives the protein CASASGTRTEQFF.